Presented here are 13 T cell receptor beta chains from one specimen sequenced in a study of monozygotic twins with inflammatory bowel disease. TCRdb reprocessed the 5' RACE reads and reports one entry per CDR3 protein, with no DNA. Listed are approximately 400,000 distinct CDR3 sequences; roughly 2.5% falls within the top ten. Sequenced sample: blood. These receptors originate from a human donor with ulcerative colitis or Crohn's disease, or a healthy co-twin of an affected twin (not recorded which).

V usage is TRBV12-3 or TRBV12-4 and J usage is TRBJ2-1; TCRdb proposes TRBD2, but this gene call is untestable without DNA. The CDR3 contains 17 residues. CDR3 region: CASSWTGTSGRANEQFF.

The chain has TRBV20-1 and TRBJ2-1; TCRdb's D call, TRBD1, is unchecked because there is no DNA. The CDR3 consists of 16 residues. In germline, CDR1 is DFQATT, CDR2 SNEGSKA (reference sequence). The CDR3 region is CSARDLLGGTGNEQFF.

This rearrangement joins TRBV7-2 to TRBJ2-1; TCRdb picks TRBD2, but there is no DNA to check that call. CDR3 length: 15 amino acids. Looked up from germline, CDR1 is SGHTA and CDR2 is FQGNSA. CDR3 region: CASSSRLAETHEQFF.

The genes are TRBV7-2 and TRBJ1-2. Looked up from germline, CDR1 is SGHTA and CDR2 is FQGNSA. This CDR3 is 13 amino acids long. The CDR3 sequence: CASSSAGNYGYTF.

The chain carries TRBV20-1 and TRBJ2-2; TCRdb's D call of TRBD2 is untestable without DNA. The germline V gene has CDR1 DFQATT and CDR2 SNEGSKA (reference sequence). This CDR3 spans 15 amino acids. This CDR3 reads CSASLRLAGAGELFF.

The rearrangement joins TRBV27 to TRBJ2-3; TCRdb returns TRBD2, unconfirmable since there is no DNA. The CDR3 totals 16 residues. Germline CDR1 and CDR2: MNHEY and SMNVEV (reference sequence). The CDR3 is CASSLSLAGATDTQYF.

V and J are TRBV5-1 and TRBJ1-5; TCRdb proposes TRBD1, but this gene call is untestable without DNA. The CDR3 is 16 residues long. Germline CDR1 and CDR2: SGHRS and YFSETQ. The CDR3 protein is CASSLGPTGATQPQHF.

The J gene is TRBJ2-1, the V gene TRBV4-3; TCRdb's D call of TRBD1 is untestable without DNA. This CDR3 spans 16 amino acids. The germline V gene has CDR1 LGHNA and CDR2 YSLEER. CDR3 sequence: CASSQDGRGPYNEQFF.

V gene TRBV18 combines with J gene TRBJ2-7. The CDR3 extends over 14 amino acids. The germline V gene encodes CDR1 KGHSH and CDR2 LQKENI. The CDR3: CASSPSDKSYEQYF.

The chain is built from TRBV7-2 and TRBJ2-1. Looked up from germline, CDR1 is SGHTA and CDR2 is FQGNSA. The CDR3 has 16 residues. The CDR3 reads CASSSSMMSSYNEQFF.

The rearrangement links TRBV29-1 to TRBJ2-2. Germline loops: CDR1 SQVTM, CDR2 ANQGSEA. The CDR3 is 13 amino acids. The CDR3 here is CSAAGSNTGELFF.

This chain links TRBV30 with TRBJ1-1; TCRdb's D gene call, TRBD1, goes unchecked for lack of DNA. There are 14 residues in the CDR3. Germline CDR1 and CDR2: GTSNPN and SVGIG (reference sequence). The CDR3 region is CAWSVTGGKSEAFF.

This sequence joins TRBV6-1 and TRBJ2-1; TCRdb picks TRBD1, but there is no DNA to check that call. The CDR3 has 14 residues. The V gene's germline CDR1 is MNHNS and CDR2 SASEGT. CDR3 loop: CASRPQGRMDEQFF.